These T cell receptor beta chains were read from a single sample in a study of blood T cell repertoires in COVID-19. Sequencing used immunoSEQ multiplex PCR; TCRdb keeps in-frame clones, though not all of them. The profile shows 250,000 to 350,000 clones, around 90% of them singletons. Source material: peripheral blood. The receptors stem from a man aged 18-30 years who had recovered from COVID-19. CDR3s include the opening cysteine and the closing phenylalanine or tryptophan. A D gene is named only where the DNA matches it firmly. Clone sizes are given selectively: once, few, many, or a class where the clone is expanded.

d_call: -; v_call: TRBV6-2/TRBV6-3; clone_size: -; j_call: TRBJ1-1; cdr3_nt: TGTGCCAGCAGCCGACCGGACAGAGGGACTGAAGCTTTCTTT; cdr3_aa: CASSRPDRGTEAFF
d_call: TRBD1; v_call: TRBV5-1; clone_size: once; j_call: TRBJ1-2; cdr3_nt: TGCGCCAGCAGCGCGGACAGGGGTCTTTCCTACTATGGCTACACCTTC; cdr3_aa: CASSADRGLSYYGYTF
d_call: -; v_call: TRBV27; clone_size: -; j_call: TRBJ2-7; cdr3_nt: TGTGCCAGCAGTTTAACGGCTAGCTCCTACGAGCAGTACTTC; cdr3_aa: CASSLTASSYEQYF
d_call: TRBD2; v_call: TRBV7-9; clone_size: -; j_call: TRBJ2-7; cdr3_nt: TGTGCCAGCAGCAGACTAGCGGGACCGAACGCCTACGAGCAGTACTTC; cdr3_aa: CASSRLAGPNAYEQYF
d_call: -; v_call: TRBV9; clone_size: -; j_call: TRBJ2-1; cdr3_nt: TGTGCCAGCAGCGTAGTAAAAGGGGCCTACAATGAGCAGTTCTTC; cdr3_aa: CASSVVKGAYNEQFF
d_call: -; v_call: TRBV19; clone_size: -; j_call: TRBJ2-2; cdr3_nt: TGTGCCAGTAGTCTCGGGGGACCCCCTGGGGAGCTGTTTTTT; cdr3_aa: CASSLGGPPGELFF
d_call: TRBD2; v_call: TRBV2; clone_size: -; j_call: TRBJ2-5; cdr3_nt: TGTGCCAGCAGTGAAGGCGGGAGGGAGACCCAGTACTTC; cdr3_aa: CASSEGGRETQYF
d_call: -; v_call: TRBV3-1/TRBV3-2; clone_size: -; j_call: TRBJ2-5; cdr3_nt: TGTGCCAGCAGCCAAAGGCCAGGGGAGACCCAGTACTTC; cdr3_aa: CASSQRPGETQYF
d_call: -; v_call: TRBV3-1/TRBV3-2; clone_size: -; j_call: TRBJ2-2; cdr3_nt: TGTGCCAGCAGCCAGACGGGGAACACCGGGGAGCTGTTTTTT; cdr3_aa: CASSQTGNTGELFF
d_call: TRBD2; v_call: TRBV18; clone_size: -; j_call: TRBJ2-5; cdr3_nt: TGTGCCAGCTCACGAATAGCGGGGGACACCCCAGAGACCCAGTACTTC; cdr3_aa: CASSRIAGDTPETQYF
d_call: TRBD2; v_call: TRBV6-6; clone_size: -; j_call: TRBJ2-5; cdr3_nt: TGTGCCAGCAGCCTGGAACTAGCGGGGGCCGGGGAGACCCAGTACTTC; cdr3_aa: CASSLELAGAGETQYF
d_call: -; v_call: TRBV12-3/TRBV12-4; clone_size: -; j_call: TRBJ1-3; cdr3_nt: TGTGCCAGCAGTTTTATAAGAAACACCATATATTTT; cdr3_aa: CASSFIRNTIYF
d_call: -; v_call: TRBV18; clone_size: -; j_call: TRBJ1-4; cdr3_nt: TGTGCCAGCTCACCCACGGGTAATGAAAAACTGTTTTTT; cdr3_aa: CASSPTGNEKLFF
d_call: -; v_call: TRBV21-1; clone_size: -; j_call: TRBJ2-5; cdr3_nt: TGTGCCAGCAGCAAATCTCCGGCCGCAGGGGGCTGTCGTGAGACCCAGTACTTC; cdr3_aa: CASSKSPAAGGCRETQYF